The present TCR beta chain was sequenced within a study of CD8 T cells in Susac syndrome. Whole-study context: Within the sequenced group of Susac syndrome patients, five or six showed active disease and fewer than 10 were in remission.

The authors reverse transcribed roughly 0.5 to 1 ug RNA with random hexamers. MiXCR, run by TCRdb on the immunoSEQ multiplex PCR reads, gives a single entry per CDR3 protein. The top ten clones hold more than 0.25% of a sample with about 120,000 distinct CDR3 sequences, about 95% of them seen once. V shed 6 bases and J shed 5 bases, with 19 bases lying between them. This CDR3 spans 15 amino acids. Germline V gene lookup returns CDR1 MNHEY and CDR2 SMNVEV (reference sequence). Study-wide results and caveats: In total CD8+ repertoires, fewer than 20 Susac-specific public clones were found, and in CD8+ TEMRA repertoires, about 5 were found.

CD8+ and CD4+ T cells from blood underwent TCR beta sequencing. With regard to this clonotype: As yet, its antigen is unknown.

The sequencing sample was made of CD8+ T cells from PBMCs. The source of this sequence is a human donor with Susac syndrome. J is TRBJ1-2 and V is TRBV27; D is undetermined. In nucleotides, the CDR3 is TGTGCCAGCAGAGAAAACGGGCCAGCGTGGTATGGCTACACCTTC. It specifies CASRENGPAWYGYTF.